Here is one TCR beta chain with its context. The data stem from a study of high-grade serous ovarian cancer treatment subgroups. The repertoire was sequenced with immunoSEQ multiplex PCR; TCRdb's copy has only in-frame clones and lacks some. The repertoire has 5,800 or so clones, roughly 62% of them found once; the top ten carry roughly 14%. Tumor samples were taken before definitive surgery or chemotherapy. Trimming at V came to 6 bases and at J to 7 bases, leaving 11 bases not matched to a gene. The length of the CDR3 is 14 residues. Germline-derived CDR1 and CDR2 are KGHSH and LQKENI. The TCR comes from a human donor with high-grade serous ovarian cancer. The sample consisted of tumor tissue. This chain uses TRBV18 with TRBJ2-7; 8 bases match TRBD1. DNA of the CDR3: TGTGCCAGCTCCCCCTTTCAGGGGGCGCGGGAGCAGTACTTC. Translation gives CASSPFQGAREQYF.